The 13 T cell receptor beta chains presented below share a single source sample, sequenced in a study of T cell repertoires in cytomegalovirus infection. MiXCR, applied by TCRdb to the reads, yields one record per CDR3 protein. The table has approximately 260,000 distinct CDR3 sequences, around 15% seen once; the top ten hold approximately 44%. Sequenced sample: CD8+ T cells from PBMCs. These receptors all come from a human donor in good health (CMV status not recorded). Some clones in this sample may be carry-over from other donors' samples.

This clonotype was detected a few times. The chain combines TRBV6-6 with TRBJ1-5; D ambiguous. V lost 3 bases, J lost 3 bases, and 6 bases lay in between. This CDR3 has 13 amino acids. CDR1 and CDR2 from the germline V gene are MNHNY and SVGAGI (reference sequence). CDR3: CASSYENNQPQHF. CDR3 coding DNA: TGTGCCAGCAGTTATGAGAACAATCAGCCCCAGCATTTT.

The rearrangement links TRBV10-3 to TRBJ1-1; 10 bases map to TRBD1. The CDR3 is 14 amino acids. The junction had 7 bases not matched to a gene; V was cut back by 6 bases and J by 6 bases. In germline, CDR1 is ENHRY, CDR2 SYGVKD. Here the CDR3 DNA reads TGTGCCATCAGCCCGGGACAGGGGAGCGCTGAAGCTTTCTTT. Translated, it gives CAISPGQGSAEAFF.

This clonotype was picked up many times. The rearrangement uses TRBV7-2 and TRBJ2-2; 10 bases align to TRBD2. The germline V gene has CDR1 SGHTA and CDR2 FQGNSA. CDR3 length equals 16 residues. Trimming at V came to 1 base and at J to 4 bases, leaving 3 bases not matched to a gene. CDR3 residues: CASSLVLAGVTGELFF. CDR3 bases: TGTGCCAGCAGCTTAGTGCTAGCGGGGGTCACCGGGGAGCTGTTTTTT.

The V and J genes are TRBV20-1 and TRBJ2-1, with TRBD2 matching 13 bases. The germline CDR1 and CDR2 sequences are DFQATT and SNEGSKA (reference sequence). V lost 1 base and J lost 2; bases outside the gene matches: 5. The length of the CDR3 is 17 residues. CDR3 in DNA: TGCAGTGCTAGAGGGACTAGCGGGGGTGTTACCTACAATGAGCAGTTCTTC. This encodes CSARGTSGGVTYNEQFF.

This rearrangement joins TRBV27 to TRBJ2-3; D call uncertain. Trimming left V 2 bases short and J 4 bases short, with 10 bases between. The V gene's germline CDR1 is MNHEY and CDR2 SMNVEV (reference sequence). This CDR3 region has 14 residues. CDR3 sequence reads: CASSLMGSADTQYF. CDR3 coding DNA: TGTGCCAGCAGTTTAATGGGGTCGGCAGATACGCAGTATTTT.

This clonotype was seen a handful of times. The chain joins TRBV20-1 to TRBJ2-7; D may be TRBD1 (6 bases). Germline values: CDR1 DFQATT, CDR2 SNEGSKA (reference sequence). This CDR3 is 15 amino acids long. The V end was cut by 3 bases, the J end by 0 bases, with 15 bases between. The CDR3 here is CSASSDSSPSYEQYF. The CDR3 DNA sequence: TGCAGTGCTAGTTCGGACAGCAGCCCCTCCTACGAGCAGTACTTC.

To note about this clonotype: A read error may be the cause here, since a much bigger clone is one base away. The chain couples TRBV28 to TRBJ1-4, with a possible D match to TRBD1 (6 bases). CDR1 is MDHEN and CDR2 is SYDVKM in the germline V gene. CDR3 length: 16 residues. Here the CDR3 DNA reads TGTGCCAGCAGTCACCCCCGGACAGCCGATAATGAAAACCTGTTTTTT. This gives the protein CASSHPRTADNENLFF.

This rearrangement joins TRBV7-9 to TRBJ2-1, with TRBD2 matching 12 bases. The ends lost 5 bases at V and 4 bases at J; junction bases unmatched: 6. CDR1 is SEHNR and CDR2 is FQNEAQ in the germline V gene (reference sequence). The CDR3 totals 16 residues. The CDR3 DNA sequence: TGTGCCAGCAGCCCTAGCGGGGGGGCTTTGTACAATGAGCAGTTCTTC. Translated: CASSPSGGALYNEQFF.

This clonotype appeared many times. The chain joins TRBV12-3 or TRBV12-4 to TRBJ2-5; D ambiguous. V was shortened by 5 bases and J by 0 bases, with 19 bases between the two germline ends. The length of the CDR3 is 17 residues. CDR3 coding DNA: TGTGCCAGCAGTCTAGGATTGGTAGCCAGAGACCAAGAGACCCAGTACTTC. Translating it yields CASSLGLVARDQETQYF.

A single count supports this clonotype. The J gene is TRBJ2-3, the V gene TRBV4-1; TRBD1 aligns across 10 bases. CDR1 is MGHRA and CDR2 is YSYEKL in the germline V gene. V shed 5 bases and J 4 bases; nucleotides not matched to a gene: 9. The CDR3 is 16 residues long. CDR3: CASSFRDRGRPDTQYF. In nucleotides, the CDR3 is TGCGCCAGCAGCTTTAGAGACAGGGGGCGGCCAGATACGCAGTATTTT.

This clonotype was seen many times. This chain links TRBV7-6 with TRBJ1-1, with 12 nucleotides matching TRBD1. The germline CDR1 and CDR2 sequences are SGHVS and FNYEAQ. Unmatched junction bases numbered 7, after V lost 5 bases and J lost 6 bases. The CDR3 is made up of 15 amino acids. The CDR3 here is CASSPLGQGAAEAFF. CDR3 nucleotide sequence: TGTGCCAGCAGCCCCTTGGGACAGGGGGCCGCTGAAGCTTTCTTT.

This chain connects TRBV5-5 to TRBJ2-1, with D uncertain. CDR3 length: 12 amino acids. Germline CDR1 SGHKS, CDR2 YYEKEE (reference sequence). Trimming cost V 4 bases and J 10 bases, with 12 bases left between them. This chain's CDR3 is CASSVGVREQFF. CDR3 sequence (DNA): TGTGCCAGCAGCGTTGGGGTCCGGGAGCAGTTCTTC.

In its sample, this clonotype was seen a few times. J is TRBJ2-3 and V is TRBV4-3; 10 positions agree with TRBD2. V lost 4 bases to trimming and J lost 1 base; unmatched junction nucleotides: 5. There are 16 residues in the CDR3. Germline V gene lookup returns CDR1 LGHNA and CDR2 YSLEER. For the CDR3, the DNA is TGCGCCAGCAGCCCCCCCGGGACTAGCGGCACAGATACGCAGTATTTT. Its translation: CASSPPGTSGTDTQYF.